One and the same sample provided the 25 T cell receptor beta chains below, sequenced in a study of shared clonotypes between healthy human individuals. Clones were read by immunoSEQ multiplex PCR, and TCRdb kept only the in-frame ones, dropping some. The sample holds about 2.3 million clones; roughly 90% are singletons and the top ten take approximately 0.4%. The sequenced sample consisted of naive CD4+ T cells from PBMCs. The subset: CD45RA+ positively selected. The origin of the receptors is a man aged 18 to 29 in good health. Some clones in this sample may be carry-over from other donors' samples.

This chain links TRBV19 with TRBJ2-7; tentative D call: TRBD1 (6 bases). Trimming cost V 5 bases and J 1 base, with 18 bases left between them. The CDR3 length is 16 residues. CDR1 and CDR2 from the germline V gene are LNHDA and SQIVND (reference sequence). The CDR3 nucleotides read TGTGCCAGTAGTCTCTCCGGGACACGAGGATCCTACGAGCAGTACTTC. It encodes CASSLSGTRGSYEQYF. Based on the CDR3 plus reference TRBV19 and TRBJ2-7, the full variable domain is DGGITQSPKYLFRKEGQNVTLSCEQNLNHDAMYWYRQDPGQGLRLIYYSQIVNDFQKGDIAEGYSVSREKKESFPLTVTSAQKNPTAFYLCASSLSGTRGSYEQYFGPGTRLTVT.

With respect to this clone: This same CDR3 is encoded by further DNA sequences in the sample. This chain connects TRBV9 to TRBJ2-5; TRBD2 matches 7 bases. Germline CDR1 SGDLS, CDR2 YYNGEE. The CDR3 spans 14 residues. Trimming at V came to 0 bases and at J to 4 bases, leaving 3 bases not matched to a gene. Here the CDR3 reads CASSVGGGSETQYF. As DNA, the CDR3 is TGTGCCAGCAGCGTAGGCGGGGGTTCAGAGACCCAGTACTTC. Full variable domain (outside the CDR3, taken from reference TRBV9 and TRBJ2-5): DSGVTQTPKHLITATGQRVTLRCSPRSGDLSVYWYQQSLDQGLQFLIQYYNGEERAKGNILERFSAQQFPDLHSELNLSSLELGDSALYFCASSVGGGSETQYFGPGTRLLVL.

The J gene is TRBJ2-7, the V gene TRBV28, with D perhaps given as TRBD1 or TRBD2 (5 bases each). The CDR3 covers 14 residues. Germline CDR1 MDHEN, CDR2 SYDVKM. Trimming removed 7 bases from V and 6 bases from J, with 19 bases in between. The CDR3 DNA follows: TGTGCCAGCACCCAGGATGGGCCGAGGGGCGAGCAGTACTTC. It specifies CASTQDGPRGEQYF.

The V and J genes are TRBV10-3 and TRBJ2-5, with 9 bases fitting TRBD1. CDR3 size: 16 residues. Per the germline V gene, CDR1 is ENHRY and CDR2 is SYGVKD. V trimming: 0 bases; J trimming: 1 base; junction bases outside the gene matches: 3. In DNA, the CDR3 is TGTGCCATCAGTGAGTCATGGACAGGGGCCCAAGAGACCCAGTACTTC. The encoded protein is CAISESWTGAQETQYF.

The CDR3 reads CASRPTGAVEPQHF. CDR3 nucleotides: TGTGCCAGCAGGCCTACGGGGGCGGTGGAGCCCCAGCATTTT. The chain is built from TRBV28 and TRBJ1-5, with D possibly being TRBD1 (6 bases). The germline V and J ends were trimmed by 6 bases and 8 bases, with 17 bases remaining between them. Germline CDR1 and CDR2: MDHEN and SYDVKM. The CDR3 length is 14 residues.

The rearrangement joins TRBV6-9 to TRBJ2-3; 9 bases are shared with TRBD1. The germline V gene encodes CDR1 MNHGY and CDR2 SVAAGI. The V and J ends lost 6 bases and 5 bases, in that order; junction bases with no gene match: 12. There are 16 residues in the CDR3. The CDR3 DNA reads as TGTGCCAGCAGACCAAGACCGGGACAGGGTTTAGATACGCAGTATTTT. It translates to CASRPRPGQGLDTQYF.

The chain recombines TRBV7-9 with TRBJ1-1; no clear D. The CDR3 consists of 13 residues. Between the trimmed V and J ends, which lost 3 bases and 3 bases, there was a span of 8 bases. Germline V gene lookup returns CDR1 SEHNR and CDR2 FQNEAQ (reference sequence). The CDR3 loop is CASSFWADTEAFF. The CDR3 bases are TGTGCCAGCAGCTTCTGGGCTGACACTGAAGCTTTCTTT.

This clone appeared once. The chain has TRBV7-2 and TRBJ2-7; D remains ambiguous. There are 13 residues in the CDR3. V was clipped by 1 base and J by 2 bases, with 6 bases between them. Germline CDR1 reads SGHTA; CDR2 reads FQGNSA. For the CDR3, the DNA is TGTGCCAGCAGCTTAGACCCAACCTACGAGCAGTACTTC. Its translation is CASSLDPTYEQYF.

As regards this clone: The sample contains more than one DNA sequence encoding this CDR3. This chain uses TRBV7-2 with TRBJ2-5, with D possibly matching TRBD2 (6 bases). V lost 2 bases and J lost 5, with 9 bases in between. This CDR3 has 13 residues. Germline CDR1 reads SGHTA; CDR2 reads FQGNSA. The CDR3 DNA follows: TGTGCCAGCAGCTTAAGTGGGGGGGAGACCCAGTACTTC. It specifies CASSLSGGETQYF.

The chain uses TRBV7-7 and TRBJ1-1; no clear D gene. The CDR3 has 15 amino acids. V gave up 11 bases and J gave up 1 base, with 20 bases separating them. Per germline, CDR1 SSHAT and CDR2 FNYEAQ (reference sequence). CDR3 nucleotide sequence: TGTGCCCCTTCACGGCCGGGGATTAAGAACACTGAAGCTTTCTTT. The encoded protein is CAPSRPGIKNTEAFF. Together with reference TRBV7-7 and TRBJ1-1, the CDR3 gives the full variable domain: GAGVSQSPRYKVTKRGQDVTLRCDPISSHATLYWYQQALGQGPEFLTYFNYEAQPDKSGLPSDRFSAERPEGSISTLTIQRTEQRDSAMYRCAPSRPGIKNTEAFFGQGTRLTVV.

The chain employs TRBV7-9 and TRBJ2-3, with TRBD2 matching over 9 bases. In germline, CDR1 is SEHNR, CDR2 FQNEAQ (reference sequence). There are 17 residues in the CDR3. V gave up 5 bases and J gave up 5 bases; unmatched junction bases: 14. The CDR3 DNA reads as TGTGCCAGCAGCCCTCCCAAAGGCGGGAGGGGTTTAGATACGCAGTATTTT. Residues: CASSPPKGGRGLDTQYF.

The CDR3 spells CASSMRQGVADTQYF. CDR3 nucleotide sequence: TGTGCCAGTAGTATGCGGCAGGGAGTGGCAGATACGCAGTATTTT. The chain carries TRBV19 and TRBJ2-3; D tentatively reads TRBD1 or TRBD2 (5 bases each). The CDR3 loop spans 15 amino acids. Per the germline V gene, CDR1 is LNHDA and CDR2 is SQIVND (reference sequence). V shed 3 bases and J shed 4 bases, with 14 bases lying between them.

The chain has TRBV4-1 and TRBJ2-7, with 9 nucleotides matching TRBD1. The CDR3 has 16 amino acids. The V segment lost 2 bases and the J segment 2 bases; nucleotides outside the gene matches: 7. Germline values: CDR1 MGHRA, CDR2 YSYEKL. CDR3 loop: CASSQSRGTGTYEQYF. The CDR3 nucleotides are TGCGCCAGCAGCCAATCGAGGGGGACAGGGACCTACGAGCAGTACTTC.

The chain recombines TRBV30 with TRBJ1-5, with 7 nucleotides matching TRBD1. The CDR3 length is 14 residues. Losses at the gene ends were 0 bases for V and 7 bases for J; bases not matched to a gene: 6. Germline CDR1 reads GTSNPN; CDR2 reads SVGIG (reference sequence). The CDR3 DNA reads as TGTGCCTGGAGTGTGCCAGGGGGTGGGCAGCCCCAGCATTTT. This codes for CAWSVPGGGQPQHF.

J is TRBJ2-2 and V is TRBV6-1; 7 bases align to TRBD1. This CDR3 has 15 residues. Germline V lookup: CDR1 MNHNS, CDR2 SASEGT. V shed 4 bases, J shed 5 bases, and the junction held 7 bases outside the gene matches. The CDR3 nucleotides read TGTGCCAGCAGTGTGAGGGGGCCCCGGACCGGGGAGCTGTTTTTT. This codes for CASSVRGPRTGELFF.

This clone was seen just once. The chain recombines TRBV28 with TRBJ1-2, with a tentative D call TRBD1 (5 bases). The CDR3 runs 14 residues. Germline lookup yields CDR1 MDHEN and CDR2 SYDVKM. V shed 8 bases and J shed 2 bases, with 15 bases lying between them. In nucleotides, the CDR3 is TGTGCCAGCCGTGAACCGGGACGGAACTATGGCTACACCTTC. Protein: CASREPGRNYGYTF.

This chain joins TRBV6-1 and TRBJ2-5, with D possibly being TRBD1 (6 bases). V shed 6 bases and J shed 5 bases, with 19 bases lying between them. This CDR3 comprises 15 residues. Germline loops: CDR1 MNHNS, CDR2 SASEGT. The CDR3 here is CASSPNAAGEETQYF. CDR3 nucleotide sequence: TGTGCCAGCAGCCCCAACGCGGCAGGGGAGGAGACCCAGTACTTC.

The chain has TRBV12-5 and TRBJ1-1; D call uncertain. Trimming pared 3 bases from V and 5 bases from J, leaving 7 bases between. Germline V gives CDR1 LGHNT, CDR2 FRNRAP. There are 12 residues in the CDR3. CDR3 DNA sequence: TGTGCTAGTGGTTTTGGGGAAACTGAAGCTTTCTTT. Protein sequence: CASGFGETEAFF.

The genes are TRBV9 and TRBJ2-2, with D perhaps matching TRBD1 (6 bases). The CDR3 spans 16 residues. The V gene lost 1 base and the J gene lost 5 bases, with 15 bases spanning the gap. Germline V gene sequence: CDR1 SGDLS, CDR2 YYNGEE. The CDR3 DNA follows: TGTGCCAGCAGCGTACAGGGTTCAGGGGCAACCGGGGAGCTGTTTTTT. This encodes CASSVQGSGATGELFF.

The rearrangement joins TRBV12-5 to TRBJ2-3, with D possibly being TRBD1 (6 bases). Germline V CDR1 and CDR2: LGHNT, FRNRAP. The CDR3 contains 13 residues. V was pared by 7 bases and J by 1 base, with 9 bases between. CDR3 amino acids: CASARGGTDTQYF. The CDR3 nucleotides are TGTGCTAGTGCCAGGGGAGGCACAGATACGCAGTATTTT.

This clone has just a few counts. The CDR3 protein is CATPRGNMNTEAFF. The CDR3 nucleotides read TGTGCCACTCCGAGGGGGAACATGAACACTGAAGCTTTCTTT. The chain has TRBV6-1 and TRBJ1-1; TRBD1 might be the D (6 bases). V was clipped by 10 bases and J by 0 bases, with 15 bases between them. CDR1 and CDR2 (germline): MNHNS, SASEGT. The CDR3 loop spans 14 amino acids.

J is TRBJ2-2 and V is TRBV7-3, with D hard to call. Per the germline V gene, CDR1 is SGHTA and CDR2 is FQGTGA. V was trimmed by 4 bases and J by 0 bases, leaving 6 bases between them. This CDR3 is 14 amino acids long. The CDR3, as DNA: TGTGCCAGCAGCTATACAGCGAACACCGGGGAGCTGTTTTTT. Translating it yields CASSYTANTGELFF.

The chain carries TRBV15 and TRBJ2-7; unclear D gene. The CDR3 loop spans 13 amino acids. Germline V CDR1 and CDR2: LNHNV, YYDKDF (reference sequence). V was cut by 2 bases and J by 3 bases, with 8 bases left in between. The CDR3 DNA reads as TGTGCCACCAGCAGATCGACGGGCTACGAGCAGTACTTC. Protein: CATSRSTGYEQYF.

The gene calls are TRBV2 and TRBJ2-1; 9 bases fit TRBD2. Germline CDR1 reads SNHLY; CDR2 reads FYNNEI. The CDR3 covers 16 residues. V gave up 6 bases and J gave up 7 bases; unmatched junction bases: 13. CDR3 bases: TGTGCCAGCAGCCGCCTTGGTAGCGGGAGTTGGAATGAGCAGTTCTTC. Translating it yields CASSRLGSGSWNEQFF.

The chain couples TRBV11-2 to TRBJ1-6, with TRBD1 identical over 8 bases. After removal of 3 bases from V and 0 bases from J, the junction contained 1 base not matched to a gene. The germline V gene has CDR1 SGHAT and CDR2 FQNNGV. The CDR3 totals 16 residues. The CDR3 here is CASSLTGDSYNSPLHF. The CDR3 DNA reads as TGTGCCAGCAGCTTGACAGGGGACTCCTATAATTCACCCCTCCACTTT. Full variable domain (rest looked up from reference TRBV11-2 and TRBJ1-6): EAGVAQSPRYKIIEKRQSVAFWCNPISGHATLYWYQQILGQGPKLLIQFQNNGVVDDSQLPKDRFSAERLKGVDSTLKIQPAKLEDSAVYLCASSLTGDSYNSPLHFGNGTRLTVT.